Each of the 30 T cell receptor beta chains below was sequenced from the same sample in a study of blood T cell repertoires in COVID-19. The method was immunoSEQ multiplex PCR; TCRdb's version includes in-frame clones alone and lacks a portion of them. The sample consists of approximately 100,000 clones, 80% to 90% of them appearing once. Sequencing was performed on PBMCs or T cells enriched from blood (not recorded which). Receptors were obtained from a woman in her fifties or sixties who had recovered from COVID-19.

The V and J genes are TRBV21-1 and TRBJ2-7; the DNA was not compared with TRBD2, the D call given in the table. TRBV21-1 is a known pseudogene. There are 16 residues in the CDR3. The CDR3 here is CASSKGRARVNYEQYF. CDR3 bases: TGTGCCAGCAGCAAAGGTCGAGCGCGGGTTAACTACGAGCAGTACTTC.

V and J are TRBV30 and TRBJ1-4; 7 bases agree with TRBD1. With V trimmed by 5 bases and J by 8 bases, 5 bases remained unmatched. CDR3 length: 12 residues. CDR1 and CDR2 from the germline V gene are GTSNPN and SVGIG (reference sequence). CDR3 sequence reads: CAWAGGGEKLFF. In DNA form, the CDR3 reads TGTGCCTGGGCAGGGGGTGGGGAAAAACTGTTTTTT.

As regards this clone: This sample also contains other DNA sequences that code for the same CDR3. This sequence joins TRBV5-1 and TRBJ1-1, with D perhaps matching TRBD1 (5 bases). This CDR3 spans 15 amino acids. V lost 4 bases to trimming and J lost 1 base, with 14 bases between them. Germline CDR1 reads SGHRS; CDR2 reads YFSETQ. The CDR3 DNA is TGCGCCAGCAGCCCGGGCGGGACGGCGAACACTGAAGCTTTCTTT. It yields the protein CASSPGGTANTEAFF.

V gene TRBV14 combines with J gene TRBJ2-7; 8 bases are shared with TRBD1. CDR1 is SGHDN, CDR2 FVKESK, per germline. V lost 4 bases to trimming and J lost 5 bases; unmatched junction nucleotides: 4. CDR3 length: 13 residues. The CDR3 DNA reads as TGTGCCAGCAGCCCGACAGGGGTACACGAGCAGTACTTC. This encodes CASSPTGVHEQYF.

This rearrangement joins TRBV10-1 to TRBJ1-1, with D possibly matching TRBD1 (6 bases). The CDR3 covers 12 residues. V shed 2 bases and J shed 8 bases, with 9 bases lying between them. CDR1 WNHNN and CDR2 SYGVQD come from the germline V gene (reference sequence). In nucleotides, the CDR3 is TGCGCCAGCAGTGAGGGAGACAGGGAAGCTTTCTTT. It codes for CASSEGDREAFF.

The chain links TRBV7-3 to TRBJ2-7; 7 nucleotides match TRBD1. CDR1 is SGHTA, CDR2 FQGTGA, per germline. The CDR3 totals 15 residues. Trimming cost V 5 bases and J 0 bases; bases outside gene matches: 7. The CDR3 DNA sequence: TGTGCCAGCAGCCCGAGGACAGGAGACTCCTACGAGCAGTACTTC. It encodes CASSPRTGDSYEQYF.

This sequence joins TRBV2 and TRBJ1-4; D is perhaps TRBD1 (5 bases). V lost 6 bases and J 8 bases, leaving 16 bases between the germline ends. In germline, CDR1 is SNHLY, CDR2 FYNNEI. The CDR3 has 14 amino acids. In DNA form, the CDR3 reads TGTGCCAGCAGCTACGACAGATCCGAGGAAAAACTGTTTTTT. Residues: CASSYDRSEEKLFF.

The sample holds one count of this clone. The chain links TRBV24-1 to TRBJ1-6; D call uncertain. The CDR3 contains 13 residues. The V gene lost 2 bases and the J gene lost 10 bases, with 8 bases spanning the gap. The germline CDR1 and CDR2 sequences are KGHDR and SFDVKD. Written as DNA, the CDR3 is TGTGCCACCAGTGATTGGCCAGAATCACCCCTCCACTTT. Translated: CATSDWPESPLHF.

The chain combines TRBV6-1 with TRBJ2-2; TRBD1 aligns across 9 bases. CDR1 MNHNS and CDR2 SASEGT come from the germline V gene. The CDR3 extends over 16 amino acids. J was trimmed by 2 bases and V by 4 bases; bases with no gene match: 5. CDR3: CASSARDRVNTGELFF. The CDR3 DNA follows: TGTGCCAGCAGTGCCCGGGACAGGGTCAACACCGGGGAGCTGTTTTTT.

The chain has TRBV3-1 (or the pseudogene TRBV3-2) and TRBJ1-5; D unresolved. This CDR3 contains 15 residues. Germline V lookup: CDR1 LGHDT, CDR2 YNNKEL (reference sequence). V dropped 1 base and J dropped 3 bases, with 10 bases sitting between them. This CDR3 is CASSQGVTINQPQHF. The CDR3 DNA reads as TGTGCCAGCAGCCAAGGCGTCACCATCAATCAGCCCCAGCATTTT.

The J gene is TRBJ2-3, the V gene TRBV3-1 (or the pseudogene TRBV3-2), with TRBD2 identical over 9 bases. The CDR3 is made up of 15 amino acids. Looked up from germline, CDR1 is LGHDT and CDR2 is YNNKEL (reference sequence). V trimming: 4 bases; J trimming: 6 bases; junction bases outside the gene matches: 8. CDR3: CASSLRGGLRDTQYF. Written as DNA, the CDR3 is TGTGCCAGCAGCCTGCGGGGGGGATTAAGGGATACGCAGTATTTT.

The chain recombines TRBV10-3 with TRBJ2-7; D not resolved. Trimming took off 2 bases at V and 3 bases at J, with 5 bases between the two ends. Germline V lookup: CDR1 ENHRY, CDR2 SYGVKD. The CDR3 totals 12 residues. As DNA, the CDR3 is TGTGCCATCAGTGAGATTCTCTACGAGCAGTACTTC. Protein sequence: CAISEILYEQYF.

This rearrangement joins TRBV28 to TRBJ2-1; tentative D call: TRBD2 (6 bases). Between the trimmed V and J ends, which lost 7 bases and 9 bases, there was a span of 19 bases. The V gene's germline CDR1 is MDHEN and CDR2 SYDVKM. The CDR3 consists of 14 residues. The CDR3 sequence: CASTRARGRSEQFF. The CDR3 DNA sequence: TGTGCCAGCACCCGAGCGCGGGGTCGGAGTGAGCAGTTCTTC.

The rearrangement links TRBV12-5 to TRBJ1-1; no clear D gene. The CDR3 extends over 14 amino acids. The ends were cut back, 7 bases at V and 0 bases at J, with 12 bases in the middle. Looked up from germline, CDR1 is LGHNT and CDR2 is FRNRAP. The CDR3 region has the DNA TGTGCTAGTGCCTACGGAGCTTTGAACACTGAAGCTTTCTTT. As protein: CASAYGALNTEAFF.

The chain combines TRBV5-1 with TRBJ2-2; no definite D call. Germline V gene sequence: CDR1 SGHRS, CDR2 YFSETQ. Trimming removed 2 bases from V and 5 bases from J, with 13 bases in between. This CDR3 is built from 15 residues. The CDR3 sequence is CASSLRVGDTGELFF. The CDR3, as DNA: TGCGCCAGCAGCTTACGGGTCGGTGATACCGGGGAGCTGTTTTTT.

The V gene is TRBV27, the J gene TRBJ2-7; possible D gene TRBD1, 5 bases. The CDR3 runs 13 residues. Germline values: CDR1 MNHEY, CDR2 SMNVEV (reference sequence). With 6 bases removed from V and 2 bases from J, the gap between germline ends came to 11 bases. Here the CDR3 reads CASRDGAAYEQYF. For the CDR3, the DNA is TGTGCCAGCAGAGATGGGGCAGCCTACGAGCAGTACTTC.

This clone was seen repeatedly, ten times or more. This chain uses TRBV6-4 with TRBJ2-7; tentative D call: TRBD2 (7 bases). Trimming took off 3 bases at V and 0 bases at J, with 12 bases between the two ends. The CDR3 extends over 15 amino acids. Germline-derived CDR1 and CDR2 are MRHNA and SNTAGT. CDR3 protein: CASSEEGGGSYEQYF. CDR3 nucleotides: TGTGCCAGCAGTGAGGAGGGGGGGGGCTCCTACGAGCAGTACTTC.

This sequence joins TRBV28 and TRBJ1-4; D unresolved. Trimming took 3 bases from V and 7 from J, leaving 6 bases between them. The CDR3 has 12 amino acids. The V gene's germline CDR1 is MDHEN and CDR2 SYDVKM. In nucleotides, the CDR3 is TGTGCCAGCAGTTTCGGAGGTGAAAAACTGTTTTTT. Protein: CASSFGGEKLFF.

The chain employs TRBV10-2 and TRBJ2-1; 9 bases agree with TRBD1. The CDR3 loop spans 15 amino acids. Trimming removed 6 bases from V and 1 base from J; junction bases left unmatched: 4. Germline CDR1 reads WSHSY; CDR2 reads SAAADI. CDR3 DNA sequence: TGCGCCAGCAGAGCCGGGACAGGGTCCTACAATGAGCAGTTCTTC. Protein: CASRAGTGSYNEQFF.

The chain is built from TRBV24-1 and TRBJ1-5; TRBD1 is a possible D gene (6 bases). Trimming took 3 bases from V and 7 from J, leaving 9 bases between them. This CDR3 has 13 amino acids. CDR1 is KGHDR, CDR2 SFDVKD, per germline. The CDR3 region is CATSDRRGQPQHF. In nucleotides, the CDR3 is TGTGCCACCAGTGATCGAAGGGGGCAGCCCCAGCATTTT.

The rearrangement links TRBV5-1 to TRBJ2-5; 8 nucleotides align to TRBD2. Trimming took 3 bases from V and 0 from J; bases not matched to a gene: 7. The V gene's germline CDR1 is SGHRS and CDR2 YFSETQ. This CDR3 is built from 16 residues. This CDR3 reads CASSSGGTPYQETQYF. CDR3 in DNA: TGCGCCAGCAGCTCGGGGGGGACCCCGTACCAAGAGACCCAGTACTTC.

The genes are TRBV10-3 and TRBJ2-3; D not resolved. The CDR3 is made up of 13 amino acids. Per germline, CDR1 ENHRY and CDR2 SYGVKD. With 3 bases removed from V and 7 bases from J, the gap between germline ends came to 11 bases. CDR3 sequence reads: CAISELTPNTQYF. The CDR3 nucleotides read TGTGCCATCAGTGAACTAACCCCGAATACGCAGTATTTT.

The chain recombines TRBV7-2 with TRBJ2-1; 9 nucleotides agree with TRBD2. The trim removed 3 bases at V and 4 bases at J, leaving 1 base unmatched. The CDR3 is 14 amino acids. Per the germline V gene, CDR1 is SGHTA and CDR2 is FQGNSA. The CDR3 DNA reads TGTGCCAGCAGCTTTACTAGCGGGTACAATGAGCAGTTCTTC. Protein: CASSFTSGYNEQFF.

This chain links TRBV27 with TRBJ2-6, with D maybe TRBD1 (7 bases). Between the trimmed V and J ends, which lost 3 bases and 0 bases, there was a span of 18 bases. The CDR3 contains 19 residues. Germline V CDR1 and CDR2: MNHEY, SMNVEV (reference sequence). The CDR3 sequence: CASSFRRDSQSSGANVLTF. The CDR3 DNA is TGTGCCAGCAGTTTTCGGCGGGACAGCCAAAGCTCTGGGGCCAACGTCCTGACTTTC.

In nucleotides, the CDR3 is TGTGCCATCAGTGAATCTAAGCTGAACACTGAAGCTTTCTTT. Its protein product is CAISESKLNTEAFF. J is TRBJ1-1 and V is TRBV10-3; D remains unclear. Germline V gene data show CDR1 as ENHRY and CDR2 as SYGVKD. V was trimmed by 3 bases and J by 0 bases, leaving 8 bases between them. This CDR3 region has 14 residues.

The V and J genes are TRBV7-9 and TRBJ2-5; D is possibly TRBD2 (7 bases). The CDR3 has 17 amino acids. Germline CDR1 is SEHNR and CDR2 is FQNEAQ (reference sequence). With 5 bases removed from V and 5 bases from J, the gap between germline ends came to 24 bases. DNA of the CDR3: TGTGCCAGCAGCCCCGGGGGCGGGAGCGACGCAGAGGAGACCCAGTACTTC. It yields the protein CASSPGGGSDAEETQYF.

The chain couples TRBV7-2 to TRBJ2-1; 11 bases map to TRBD1. J lost 7 bases, V lost 5 bases, and 10 bases had no gene match. The CDR3 is made up of 16 amino acids. Germline V lookup: CDR1 SGHTA, CDR2 FQGNSA. The CDR3 is CASSHRRWDRGNEQFF. CDR3 nucleotides: TGTGCCAGCAGCCATAGAAGGTGGGACAGGGGGAATGAGCAGTTCTTC.

A single count supports this clone. The chain has TRBV27 and TRBJ1-4, with TRBD1 as a possible D gene (5 bases). Per the germline V gene, CDR1 is MNHEY and CDR2 is SMNVEV (reference sequence). Between the trimmed V and J ends, which lost 3 bases and 0 bases, there was a span of 14 bases. This CDR3 has 17 residues. CDR3 nucleotides: TGTGCCAGCAGTTTCCGGAGGGGACGGGCAACTAATGAAAAACTGTTTTTT. Translated: CASSFRRGRATNEKLFF.

V usage is TRBV7-9 and J usage is TRBJ2-7; tentative D call: TRBD2 (6 bases). The V gene's germline CDR1 is SEHNR and CDR2 FQNEAQ (reference sequence). V gave up 0 bases and J gave up 3 bases, with 15 bases separating them. The CDR3 totals 16 residues. The CDR3 spells CASSLALAGTYYEQYF. Here the CDR3 DNA reads TGTGCCAGCAGCTTAGCTTTGGCGGGGACGTACTACGAGCAGTACTTC.

This chain joins TRBV18 and TRBJ2-1; TRBD1 might be the D (5 bases). The CDR3 loop spans 13 amino acids. Deletions cut 5 bases from V and 4 bases from J, with 9 bases between. The germline gives CDR1 KGHSH, CDR2 LQKENI. This CDR3 is CASSMDNYNEQFF. Written as DNA, the CDR3 is TGTGCCAGCTCAATGGACAATTACAATGAGCAGTTCTTC.